This T cell receptor beta chain appears in the sequencing data of a study of control samples from healthy donors and cancer patients. Germline CDR1 and CDR2: GTSNPN and SVGIG (reference sequence). Trimming removed 0 bases from V and 8 bases from J, with 10 bases in between. This CDR3 contains 13 residues. This clone was counted a few times. Method: immunoSEQ multiplex PCR; TCRdb's copy keeps in-frame clones and lacks some. This table has approximately 51,000 clones, 80% appearing once. Sequencing used blood. The TCR comes from a man in his 70s in good health. The chain recombines TRBV30 with TRBJ2-2; D may be TRBD1 (6 bases). The CDR3 coding sequence is TGTGCCTGGAGTGTACAGGGTGTAGGGGAGCTGTTTTTT. Protein sequence: CAWSVQGVGELFF.